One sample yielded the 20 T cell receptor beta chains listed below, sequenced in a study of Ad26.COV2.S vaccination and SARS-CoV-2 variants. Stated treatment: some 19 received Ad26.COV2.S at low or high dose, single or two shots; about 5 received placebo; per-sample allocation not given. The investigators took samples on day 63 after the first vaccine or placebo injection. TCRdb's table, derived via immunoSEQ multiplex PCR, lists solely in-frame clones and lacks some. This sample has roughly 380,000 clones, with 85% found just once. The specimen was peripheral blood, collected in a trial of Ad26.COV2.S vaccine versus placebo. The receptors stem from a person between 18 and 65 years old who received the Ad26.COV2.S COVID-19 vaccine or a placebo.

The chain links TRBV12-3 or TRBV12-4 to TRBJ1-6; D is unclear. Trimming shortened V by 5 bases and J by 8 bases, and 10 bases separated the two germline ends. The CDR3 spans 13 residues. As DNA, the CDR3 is TGTGCCAGCAGTCTCACCTCGGATTCACCCCTCCACTTT. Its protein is CASSLTSDSPLHF.

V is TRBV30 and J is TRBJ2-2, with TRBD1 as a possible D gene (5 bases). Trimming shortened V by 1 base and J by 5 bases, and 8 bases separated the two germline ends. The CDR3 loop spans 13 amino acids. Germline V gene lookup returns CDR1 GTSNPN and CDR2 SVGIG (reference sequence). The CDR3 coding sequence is TGTGCCTGGAGTGATACAGGAACCGGGGAGCTGTTTTTT. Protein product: CAWSDTGTGELFF.

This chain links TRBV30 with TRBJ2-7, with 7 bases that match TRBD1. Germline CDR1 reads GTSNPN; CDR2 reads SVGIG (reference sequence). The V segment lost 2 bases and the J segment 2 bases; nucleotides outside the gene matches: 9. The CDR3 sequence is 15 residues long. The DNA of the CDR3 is TGTGCCTGGAGTTACAACCGGGACAGAGCCTACGAGCAGTACTTC. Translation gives CAWSYNRDRAYEQYF.

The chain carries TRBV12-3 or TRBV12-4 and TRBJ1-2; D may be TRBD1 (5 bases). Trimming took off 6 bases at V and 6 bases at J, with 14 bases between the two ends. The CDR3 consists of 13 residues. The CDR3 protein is CASRVQKGHGYTF. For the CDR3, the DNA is TGTGCCAGCAGGGTTCAAAAGGGGCATGGCTACACCTTC.

The CDR3 sequence: CASSLGWANYGYTF. The CDR3 DNA is TGTGCCAGCAGCTTAGGTTGGGCTAACTATGGCTACACCTTC. The genes are TRBV7-2 and TRBJ1-2, with D hard to call. Germline V gene sequence: CDR1 SGHTA, CDR2 FQGNSA. V shed 1 base and J shed 0 bases, with 6 bases lying between them. The CDR3 runs 14 residues.

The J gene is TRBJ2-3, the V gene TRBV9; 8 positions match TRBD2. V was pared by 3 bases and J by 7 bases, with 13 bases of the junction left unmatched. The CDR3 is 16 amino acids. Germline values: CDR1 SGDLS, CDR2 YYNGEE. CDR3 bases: TGTGCCAGCAGCGCCTCCGGGGGGGCCGGCTCTTATACGCAGTATTTT. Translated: CASSASGGAGSYTQYF.

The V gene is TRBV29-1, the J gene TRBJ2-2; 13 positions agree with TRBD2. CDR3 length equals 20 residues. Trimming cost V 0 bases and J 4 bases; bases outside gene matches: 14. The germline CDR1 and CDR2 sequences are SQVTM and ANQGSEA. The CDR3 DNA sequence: TGCAGCGTTGAAGATCCCCTGCCGCGGACTAGCGGGAGTGGCACCGGGGAGCTGTTTTTT. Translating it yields CSVEDPLPRTSGSGTGELFF.

CDR3 region: CAWSARFLYGYTF. DNA of the CDR3: TGTGCCTGGAGTGCAAGGTTTCTCTATGGCTACACCTTC. This rearrangement joins TRBV30 to TRBJ1-2; D not certain. The CDR3 loop spans 13 amino acids. V lost 1 base and J lost 4, with 10 bases in between. Germline lookup yields CDR1 GTSNPN and CDR2 SVGIG (reference sequence).

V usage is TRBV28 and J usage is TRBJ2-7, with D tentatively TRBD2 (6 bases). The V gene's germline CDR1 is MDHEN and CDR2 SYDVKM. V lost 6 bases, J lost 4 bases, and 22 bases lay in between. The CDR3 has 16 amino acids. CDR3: CASRSTGLTTGYEQYF. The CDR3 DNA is TGTGCCAGCAGGTCCACGGGACTCACGACGGGTTACGAGCAGTACTTC.

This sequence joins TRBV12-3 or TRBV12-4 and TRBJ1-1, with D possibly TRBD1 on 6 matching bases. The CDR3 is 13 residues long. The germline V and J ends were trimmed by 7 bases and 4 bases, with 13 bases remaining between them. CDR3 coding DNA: TGTGCCAGCATCAGTAGGGGGAGCACTGAAGCTTTCTTT. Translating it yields CASISRGSTEAFF.

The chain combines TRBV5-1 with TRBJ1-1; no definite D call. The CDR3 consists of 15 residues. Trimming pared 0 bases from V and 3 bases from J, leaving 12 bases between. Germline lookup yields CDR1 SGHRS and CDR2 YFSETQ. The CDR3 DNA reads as TGCGCCAGCAGCTTGGAAAGCCCCCTGGACACTGAAGCTTTCTTT. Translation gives CASSLESPLDTEAFF.

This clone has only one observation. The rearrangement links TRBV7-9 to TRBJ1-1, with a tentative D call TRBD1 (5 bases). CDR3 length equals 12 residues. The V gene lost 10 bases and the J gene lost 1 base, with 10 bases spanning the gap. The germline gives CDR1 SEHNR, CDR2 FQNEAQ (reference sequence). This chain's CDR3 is CATQTANTEAFF. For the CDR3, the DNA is TGTGCCACCCAGACAGCGAACACTGAAGCTTTCTTT.

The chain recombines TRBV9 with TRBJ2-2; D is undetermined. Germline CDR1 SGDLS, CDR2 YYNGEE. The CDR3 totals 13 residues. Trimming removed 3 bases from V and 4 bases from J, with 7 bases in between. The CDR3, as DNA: TGTGCCAGCAGCGCCTACAGCACCGGGGAGCTGTTTTTT. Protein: CASSAYSTGELFF.

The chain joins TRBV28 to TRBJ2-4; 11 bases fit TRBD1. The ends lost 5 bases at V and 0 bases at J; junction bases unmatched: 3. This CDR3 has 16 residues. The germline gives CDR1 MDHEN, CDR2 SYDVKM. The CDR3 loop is CASSPDRGLAKNIQYF. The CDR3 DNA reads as TGTGCCAGCAGTCCGGACAGGGGGCTAGCCAAAAACATTCAGTACTTC.

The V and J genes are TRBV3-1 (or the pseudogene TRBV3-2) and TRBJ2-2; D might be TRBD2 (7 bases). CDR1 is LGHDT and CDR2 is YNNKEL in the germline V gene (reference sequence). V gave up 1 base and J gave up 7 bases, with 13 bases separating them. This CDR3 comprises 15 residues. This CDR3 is CASSQAGGQRGELFF. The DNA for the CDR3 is TGTGCCAGCAGCCAAGCGGGGGGCCAGCGCGGGGAGCTGTTTTTT.

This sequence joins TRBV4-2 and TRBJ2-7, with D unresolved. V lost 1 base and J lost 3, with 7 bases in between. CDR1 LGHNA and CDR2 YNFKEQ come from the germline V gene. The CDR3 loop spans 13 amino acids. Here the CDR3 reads CASSQGIDYEQYF. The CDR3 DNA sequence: TGTGCCAGCAGCCAAGGGATTGACTACGAGCAGTACTTC.

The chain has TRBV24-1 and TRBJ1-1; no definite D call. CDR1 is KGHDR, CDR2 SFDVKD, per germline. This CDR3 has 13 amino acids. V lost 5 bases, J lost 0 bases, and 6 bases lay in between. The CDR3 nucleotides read TGTGCCACCAGTGGGACGGTGAACACTGAAGCTTTCTTT. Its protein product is CATSGTVNTEAFF.

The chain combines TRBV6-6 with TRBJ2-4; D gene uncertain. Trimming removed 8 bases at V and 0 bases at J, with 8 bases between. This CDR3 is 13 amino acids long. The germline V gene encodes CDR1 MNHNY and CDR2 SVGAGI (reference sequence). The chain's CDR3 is CASGISAKNIQYF. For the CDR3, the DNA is TGTGCCAGCGGGATCTCAGCCAAAAACATTCAGTACTTC.

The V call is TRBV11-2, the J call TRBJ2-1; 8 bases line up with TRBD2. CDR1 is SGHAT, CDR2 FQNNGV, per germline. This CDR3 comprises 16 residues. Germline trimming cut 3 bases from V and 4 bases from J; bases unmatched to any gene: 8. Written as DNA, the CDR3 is TGTGCCAGCAGCTTGACTCCCGGGGGGGGATACAATGAGCAGTTCTTC. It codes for CASSLTPGGGYNEQFF.

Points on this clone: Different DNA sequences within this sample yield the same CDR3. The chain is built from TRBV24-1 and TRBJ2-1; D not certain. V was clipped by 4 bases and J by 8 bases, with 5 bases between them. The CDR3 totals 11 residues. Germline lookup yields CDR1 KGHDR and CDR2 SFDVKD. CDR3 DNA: TGTGCCACCAGTGACGGCGATGAGCAGTTCTTC. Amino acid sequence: CATSDGDEQFF.